This section outlines one T cell receptor (beta chain) sequence together with its context. Its recognized antigen is unknown. No clone much larger than this one lies a single base away; base qualities are absent. The sample belongs to a study of blood T cell repertoires in COVID-19 (dated by TCRdb to the early 2020s). For context, the study as a whole: The collaborator samples originated in the United States, Italy and Spain and spanned the acute and convalescent phases of COVID-19. The prospective study material was composed of cDNA or gDNA derived from T cells, B-cell-depleted T cells, or PBMCs. Deeply sampled blood TCRbeta repertoires from subjects exposed to, actively infected with, or recovered from COVID-19 were included in the dataset. The repertoires were made available in a free public database intended to serve as a resource for research on the immune response to SARS-CoV-2. The samples were drawn from the first 160 participants of the ongoing ImmuneRACE study and from over a thousand subjects provided by 6 global collaborators. Sample metadata almost always included a de-identified subject ID, COVID-19 status, age in years and sex. HLA class I and class II types, where available, came from metadata supplied by the sample provider rather than from assay-based typing. Results the study describes overall, beyond this receptor: The amount of clinical and demographic metadata varied by source and participant and was provided uncurated.

Collaborating institutions collected whole blood in K2EDTA tubes following their own protocols. For TCRbeta analysis, collaborators shipped samples in one of three forms: frozen whole blood, isolated PBMCs, or DNA extracted from either of those sample types. TCRbeta CDR3 regions were amplified from genomic DNA using the immunoSEQ Assay, a bias-controlled multiplex PCR. The source study handled its data this way. The number of nucleated cells in each sample was estimated from the amplification of reference gene primers within the assay. Sequence reads were collapsed and filtered to measure the absolute abundance of every unique TCRbeta CDR3 rearrangement. For each sample, productive Simpson clonality was calculated by taking the square root of Simpson's diversity index across productive rearrangements. Drawn from immuneACCESS, this table holds only the in-frame rearrangements with V and J called that TCRdb kept. Clones are partly lost; checked studies trace under half to an unresolved V gene and leave the rest unexplained. The V and J calls and the clone size are those of that table, but D and trimming were determined from the DNA. This sample gives around 150,000 clones in total; around nine tenths of them show up just once. 10% to 13% of the sample lies in the top ten.

V gives up 4 bases and J gives up 5 bases, and the segment between their germline ends measures 14 bases. The germline V gene yields MNHEY for CDR1 and SVGAGI for CDR2. Taken from cysteine to phenylalanine, the CDR3 has 14 residues. This entry keeps only the CDR3 DNA: 42 bases, framed from base 1. The sample was peripheral blood. The TCR sequence derives from a man in his forties or fifties with active or convalescent COVID-19. The chain is assembled from TRBV6-5 and TRBJ2-5; the D region possibly corresponds to TRBD2 (6 bases align). The nucleotide sequence reads as follows: TGTGCCAGCAGTTTACTAGCAACACCGGAGACCCAGTACTTC. Its translation reads: CASSLLATPETQYF.